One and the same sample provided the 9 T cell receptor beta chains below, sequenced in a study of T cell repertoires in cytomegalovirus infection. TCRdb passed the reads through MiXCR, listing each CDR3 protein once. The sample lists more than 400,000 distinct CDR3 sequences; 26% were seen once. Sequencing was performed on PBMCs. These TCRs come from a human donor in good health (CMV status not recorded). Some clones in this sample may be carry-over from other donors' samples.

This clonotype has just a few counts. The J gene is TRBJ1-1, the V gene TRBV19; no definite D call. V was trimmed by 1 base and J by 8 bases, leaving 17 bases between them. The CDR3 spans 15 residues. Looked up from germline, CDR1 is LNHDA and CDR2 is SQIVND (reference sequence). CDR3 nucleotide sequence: TGTGCCAGTAGTATAGGTGGCGCGTCTAAGATAGAAGCTTTCTTT. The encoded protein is CASSIGGASKIEAFF. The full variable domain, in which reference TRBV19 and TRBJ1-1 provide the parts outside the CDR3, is DGGITQSPKYLFRKEGQNVTLSCEQNLNHDAMYWYRQDPGQGLRLIYYSQIVNDFQKGDIAEGYSVSREKKESFPLTVTSAQKNPTAFYLCASSIGGASKIEAFFGQGTRLTVV.

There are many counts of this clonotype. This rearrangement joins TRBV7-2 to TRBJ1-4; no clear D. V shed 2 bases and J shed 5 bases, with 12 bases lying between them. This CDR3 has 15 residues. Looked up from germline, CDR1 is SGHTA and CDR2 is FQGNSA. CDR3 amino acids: CASSLYRRDNEKLFF. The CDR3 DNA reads TGTGCCAGCAGCTTATATAGGAGAGACAATGAAAAACTGTTTTTT.

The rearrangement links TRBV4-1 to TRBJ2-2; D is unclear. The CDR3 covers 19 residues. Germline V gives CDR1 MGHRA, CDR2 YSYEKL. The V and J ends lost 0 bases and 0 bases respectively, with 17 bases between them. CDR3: CASSQDSPFSGPNTGELFF. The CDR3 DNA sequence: TGCGCCAGCAGCCAAGATTCCCCGTTTTCCGGGCCGAACACCGGGGAGCTGTTTTTT.

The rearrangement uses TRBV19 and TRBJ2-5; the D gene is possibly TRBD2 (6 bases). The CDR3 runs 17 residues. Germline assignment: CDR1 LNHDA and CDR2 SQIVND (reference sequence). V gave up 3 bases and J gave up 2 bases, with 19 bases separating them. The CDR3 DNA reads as TGTGCCAGTAGTATGGCCACCAGGCGGGGAGTACAAGAGACCCAGTACTTC. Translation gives CASSMATRRGVQETQYF.

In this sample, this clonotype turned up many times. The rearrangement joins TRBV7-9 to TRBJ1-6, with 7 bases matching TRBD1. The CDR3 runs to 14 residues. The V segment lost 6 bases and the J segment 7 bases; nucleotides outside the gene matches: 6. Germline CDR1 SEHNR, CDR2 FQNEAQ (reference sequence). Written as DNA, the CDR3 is TGTGCCAGCAGGGCCCGGGACAGCAATTCACCCCTCCACTTT. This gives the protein CASRARDSNSPLHF.

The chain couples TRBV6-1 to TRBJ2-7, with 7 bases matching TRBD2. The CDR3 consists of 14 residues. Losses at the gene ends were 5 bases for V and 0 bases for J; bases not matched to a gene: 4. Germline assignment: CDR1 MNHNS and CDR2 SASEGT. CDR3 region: CASSYGRTSYEQYV. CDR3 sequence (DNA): TGTGCCAGCAGTTACGGGAGGACCTCCTACGAGCAGTACGTC.

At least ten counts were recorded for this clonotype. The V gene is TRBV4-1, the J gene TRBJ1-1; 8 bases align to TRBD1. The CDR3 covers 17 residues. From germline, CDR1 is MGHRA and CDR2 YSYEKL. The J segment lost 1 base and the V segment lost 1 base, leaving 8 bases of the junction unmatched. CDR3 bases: TGCGCCAGCAGCCAAGCACCGACAGGGGCTAGGAACACTGAAGCTTTCTTT. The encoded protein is CASSQAPTGARNTEAFF.

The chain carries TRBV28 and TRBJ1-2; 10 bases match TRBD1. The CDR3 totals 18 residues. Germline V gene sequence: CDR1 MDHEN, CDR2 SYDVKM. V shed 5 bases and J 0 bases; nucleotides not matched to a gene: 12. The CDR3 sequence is CASSVPGQGITANYGYTF. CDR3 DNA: TGTGCCAGCAGTGTGCCGGGACAGGGGATAACAGCTAACTATGGCTACACCTTC.

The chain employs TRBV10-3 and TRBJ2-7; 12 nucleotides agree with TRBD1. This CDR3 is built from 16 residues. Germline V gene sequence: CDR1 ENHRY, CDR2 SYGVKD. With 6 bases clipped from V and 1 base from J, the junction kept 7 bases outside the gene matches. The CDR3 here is CAISNTGQGASYEQYF. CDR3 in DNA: TGTGCCATCAGCAATACGGGACAGGGGGCATCCTACGAGCAGTACTTC.